The 11 T cell receptor beta chains in this list originate from one sample, sequenced in a study of T cell changes during pregnancy in multiple sclerosis. Only in-frame clones appear in the TCRdb table, and some are missing; sequencing was by immunoSEQ multiplex PCR. The sample has about 67,000 clones, about nine tenths seen once; the top ten hold 1.5%. The specimen was peripheral blood, collected in the third trimester of pregnancy. All receptors come from a female donor with multiple sclerosis, enrolled in a pregnancy study.

CDR3 nucleotide sequence: TGTGCCAGCAGCTCCGACAGGGGGTGGAACAATGAGCAGTTCTTC. Protein sequence: CASSSDRGWNNEQFF. The chain links TRBV7-2 to TRBJ2-1; 9 nucleotides agree with TRBD1. Germline CDR1 and CDR2: SGHTA and FQGNSA. V lost 4 bases to trimming and J lost 5 bases; unmatched junction nucleotides: 6. This CDR3 has 15 amino acids.

The chain links TRBV5-4 to TRBJ1-1; D is ambiguous. The CDR3 is 13 residues long. Germline V lookup: CDR1 SGHNT, CDR2 YYREEE (reference sequence). Deletions cut 2 bases from V and 2 bases from J, with 7 bases between. The CDR3 DNA reads TGTGCCAGCAGCTTTAGCTCCAACACTGAAGCTTTCTTT. It encodes CASSFSSNTEAFF. The whole variable domain, remainder taken from reference TRBV5-4 and TRBJ1-1, is ETGVTQSPTHLIKTRGQQVTLRCSSQSGHNTVSWYQQALGQGPQFIFQYYREEENGRGNFPPRFSGLQFPNYSSELNVNALELDDSALYLCASSFSSNTEAFFGQGTRLTVV.

The rearrangement links TRBV19 to TRBJ2-3; D not resolved. Germline-derived CDR1 and CDR2 are LNHDA and SQIVND (reference sequence). Trimming removed 3 bases at V and 9 bases at J, with 13 bases between. This CDR3 comprises 13 residues. The CDR3 reads CASSIPGVGTQYF. The DNA for the CDR3 is TGTGCCAGTAGTATTCCCGGCGTCGGGACGCAGTATTTT.

The gene calls are TRBV14 and TRBJ2-6; D perhaps matches TRBD2 (6 bases). V lost 1 base to trimming and J lost 3 bases, with 22 bases between them. This CDR3 is 20 amino acids long. Germline CDR1 and CDR2: SGHDN and FVKESK. The CDR3 here is CASSQAVGEAVIFGANVLTF. The CDR3 region has the DNA TGTGCCAGCAGCCAAGCAGTTGGGGAGGCAGTAATCTTTGGGGCCAACGTCCTGACTTTC.

The CDR3 sequence: CASSTSAGTNQPQHF. The CDR3 nucleotides read TGTGCCAGCAGTACATCAGCGGGGACTAATCAGCCCCAGCATTTT. The chain has TRBV2 and TRBJ1-5; D is perhaps TRBD1 (5 bases). CDR1 SNHLY and CDR2 FYNNEI come from the germline V gene. The germline V and J ends were trimmed by 5 bases and 4 bases, with 15 bases remaining between them. The CDR3 is 15 residues long.

This chain joins TRBV6-5 and TRBJ2-1; the match to TRBD1 covers 7 bases. V was pared by 5 bases and J by 5 bases, with 3 bases of the junction left unmatched. Germline V gene sequence: CDR1 MNHEY, CDR2 SVGAGI. This CDR3 has 13 amino acids. In DNA form, the CDR3 reads TGTGCCAGCAGTCGGGACAGCCACAATGAGCAGTTCTTC. This translates into CASSRDSHNEQFF.

V usage is TRBV5-1 and J usage is TRBJ2-2; 7 bases agree with TRBD2. Germline values: CDR1 SGHRS, CDR2 YFSETQ. Trimming removed 6 bases from V and 1 base from J; junction bases left unmatched: 6. CDR3 length: 15 amino acids. CDR3 sequence reads: CASNLAEWNTGELFF. CDR3 in DNA: TGCGCCAGCAACCTAGCGGAGTGGAACACCGGGGAGCTGTTTTTT.

The chain recombines TRBV19 with TRBJ1-5, with TRBD1 identical over 11 bases. The CDR3 spans 16 residues. J gave up 2 bases and V 4 bases, and 4 bases lay outside the gene matches. The germline V gene encodes CDR1 LNHDA and CDR2 SQIVND (reference sequence). As DNA, the CDR3 is TGTGCCAGTAGTAAGGACAGGGGGCGAGGCAATCAGCCCCAGCATTTT. Translated: CASSKDRGRGNQPQHF.

V usage is TRBV12-1 and J usage is TRBJ2-1; TRBD1 is the table's D call, not checked against the DNA. TRBV12-1 is a recognized pseudogene. The CDR3 loop spans 17 amino acids. DNA for the CDR3: TGTGCCAGCAGCACCGCACCCGGGACAGGGGGCTGGTATGAGCAGTTCTTC. This encodes CASSTAPGTGGWYEQFF.

This clone was picked up one time. The CDR3 nucleotides are TGTGCCAGCAGCCAAGACCTGGGCAGCTACGAGCAGTACTTC. This translates into CASSQDLGSYEQYF. The V gene is TRBV4-2, the J gene TRBJ2-7; D unresolved. This CDR3 spans 14 amino acids. Per the germline V gene, CDR1 is LGHNA and CDR2 is YNFKEQ. V lost 0 bases, J lost 3 bases, and 9 bases lay in between.

This clone was recorded once. The chain recombines TRBV6-5 with TRBJ1-5; maybe TRBD1 (6 bases). V lost 2 bases and J lost 3, with 11 bases in between. CDR3 length equals 15 residues. Germline lookup yields CDR1 MNHEY and CDR2 SVGAGI. The CDR3 sequence: CASSYRRDNNQPQHF. DNA of the CDR3: TGTGCCAGCAGTTACCGTCGGGACAACAATCAGCCCCAGCATTTT.